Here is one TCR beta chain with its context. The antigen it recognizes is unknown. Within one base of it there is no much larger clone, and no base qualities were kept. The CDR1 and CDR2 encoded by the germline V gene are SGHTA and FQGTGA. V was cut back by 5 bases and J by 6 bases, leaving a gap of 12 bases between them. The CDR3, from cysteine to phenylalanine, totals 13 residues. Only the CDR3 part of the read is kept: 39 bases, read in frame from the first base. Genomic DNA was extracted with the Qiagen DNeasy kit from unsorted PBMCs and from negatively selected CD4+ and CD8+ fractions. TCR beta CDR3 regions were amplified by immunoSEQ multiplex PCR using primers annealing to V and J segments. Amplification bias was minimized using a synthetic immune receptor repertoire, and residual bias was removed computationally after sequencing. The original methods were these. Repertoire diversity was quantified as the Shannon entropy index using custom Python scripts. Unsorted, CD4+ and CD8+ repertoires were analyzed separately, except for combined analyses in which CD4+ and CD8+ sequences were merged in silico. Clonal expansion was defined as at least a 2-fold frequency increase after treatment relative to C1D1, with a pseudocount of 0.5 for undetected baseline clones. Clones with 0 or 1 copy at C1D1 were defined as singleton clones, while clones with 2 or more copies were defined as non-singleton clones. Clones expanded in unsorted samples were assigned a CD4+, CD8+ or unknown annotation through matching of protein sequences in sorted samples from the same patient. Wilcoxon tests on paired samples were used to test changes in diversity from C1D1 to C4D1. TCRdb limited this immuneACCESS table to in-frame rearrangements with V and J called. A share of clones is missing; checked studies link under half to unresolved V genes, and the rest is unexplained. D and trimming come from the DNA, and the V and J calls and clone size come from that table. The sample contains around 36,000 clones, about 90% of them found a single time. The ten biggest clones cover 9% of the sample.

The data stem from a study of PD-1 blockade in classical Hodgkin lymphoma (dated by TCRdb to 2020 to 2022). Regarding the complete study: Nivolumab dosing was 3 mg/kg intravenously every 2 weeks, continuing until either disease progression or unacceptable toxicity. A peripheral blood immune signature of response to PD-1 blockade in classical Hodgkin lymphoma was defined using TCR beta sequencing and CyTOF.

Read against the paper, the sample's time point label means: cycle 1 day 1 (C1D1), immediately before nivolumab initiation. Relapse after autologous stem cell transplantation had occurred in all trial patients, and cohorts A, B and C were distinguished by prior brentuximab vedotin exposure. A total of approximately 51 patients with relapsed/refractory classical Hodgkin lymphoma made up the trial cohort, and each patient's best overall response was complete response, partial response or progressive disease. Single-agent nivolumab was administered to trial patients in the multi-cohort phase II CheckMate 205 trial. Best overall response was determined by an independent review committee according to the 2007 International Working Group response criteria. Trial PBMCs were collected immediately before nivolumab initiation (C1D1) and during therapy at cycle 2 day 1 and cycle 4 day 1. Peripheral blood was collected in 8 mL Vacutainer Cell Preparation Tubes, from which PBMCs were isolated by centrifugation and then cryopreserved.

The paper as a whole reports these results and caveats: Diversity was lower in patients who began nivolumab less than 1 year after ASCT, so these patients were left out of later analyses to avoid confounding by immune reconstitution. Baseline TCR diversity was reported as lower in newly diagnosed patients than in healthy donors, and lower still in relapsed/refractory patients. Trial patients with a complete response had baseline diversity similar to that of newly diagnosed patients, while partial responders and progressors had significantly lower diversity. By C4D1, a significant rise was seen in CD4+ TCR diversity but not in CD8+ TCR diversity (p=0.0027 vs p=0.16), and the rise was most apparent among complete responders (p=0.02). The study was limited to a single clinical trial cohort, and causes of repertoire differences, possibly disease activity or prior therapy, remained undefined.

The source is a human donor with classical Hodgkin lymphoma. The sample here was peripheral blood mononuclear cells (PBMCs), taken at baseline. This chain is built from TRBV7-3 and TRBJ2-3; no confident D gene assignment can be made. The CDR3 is CASSPNQRDTQYF. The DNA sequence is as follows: TGTGCCAGCAGCCCGAACCAAAGGGATACGCAGTATTTT.